The source of this TCR beta chain is a study of blood T cell repertoires in COVID-19. Background on the study: COVID-19 samples, acute and convalescent, were from the United States, Italy and Spain. From T cells, B-cell-depleted T cells, or PBMCs came the material, which was cDNA or gDNA.

The junction had 10 bases not matched to a gene; V was cut back by 6 bases and J by 8 bases. Germline lookup yields CDR1 SNHLY and CDR2 FYNNEI. The CDR3 totals 14 residues. In the study's own analysis: Amplification with reference gene primers provided the estimates of nucleated cell counts. TCRdb keeps only in-frame clones here, not all; method: immunoSEQ multiplex PCR. From that table come the V and J calls and clone size; the DNA was used to work out D and trimming. The sample contains tens of thousands of clones, roughly 91% of which appear only once. The source material was peripheral blood. The genes are TRBV2 and TRBJ1-5, with 7 bases that match TRBD1. The source of this sequence is a woman of 80 years or more with active COVID-19. The CDR3 is CASRATGTFEPQHF. The CDR3 bases are TGTGCCAGCAGGGCGACAGGGACATTTGAGCCCCAGCATTTT.